This T cell receptor beta chain was captured in a study of identical twins. General observations from the study: Memory repertoires lacked the insertion deficit that abundant cord blood beta clonotypes showed. Not following the same donors, the study drew its conclusions from cross-sectional statistical analysis.

With respect to this clonotype: The antigen remains undetermined.

A universal primer binding site was introduced by template switching. The final cDNA contained unique molecular identifiers. Each CDR3 protein is one row after TCRdb ran MiXCR on the 5' RACE reads. Of 400,000 to 500,000 distinct CDR3 sequences in the sample, about a fifth were seen once. The CDR3 is 14 residues long. The germline CDR1 and CDR2 sequences are MNHNS and SASEGT. J lost 0 bases, V lost 7 bases, and 5 bases had no gene match. This sequence originates from a man aged 50-60 years in good health. Sample: naive T cells sorted from blood. The chain uses TRBV6-1 and TRBJ2-7; TRBD2 agrees at 8 bases. CDR3: CASKSSGSSYEQYF. The CDR3 coding sequence is TGTGCCAGCAAGTCTAGCGGGTCCTCCTACGAGCAGTACTTC.